Below are 10 T cell receptor beta chains sequenced from a single sample in a study of T cell repertoires in cytomegalovirus infection. TCRdb passed the reads through MiXCR, listing each CDR3 protein once. The data contain approximately 700,000 distinct CDR3 sequences, 35% to 45% of them singletons. Specimen: PBMCs. The receptor source for this set is a human donor in good health (CMV status not recorded). Some clones in this sample may be carry-over from other donors' samples.

This chain joins TRBV20-1 and TRBJ2-7, with D tentatively TRBD1 (5 bases). V lost 3 bases, J lost 3 bases, and 12 bases lay in between. Germline V gene data show CDR1 as DFQATT and CDR2 as SNEGSKA (reference sequence). CDR3 length equals 13 residues. The CDR3 is CSASKDIFYEQYF. DNA of the CDR3: TGCAGTGCTAGTAAGGACATATTCTACGAGCAGTACTTC.

This clonotype was detected only a few times. V usage is TRBV5-6 and J usage is TRBJ1-5; no clear D. V lost 4 bases and J 11 bases, leaving 19 bases between the germline ends. The CDR3 is 14 amino acids. Germline V CDR1 and CDR2: SGHDT, YYEEEE. CDR3: CASSLRATQSTQHF. The CDR3 DNA sequence: TGTGCCAGCAGCCTCCGGGCCACCCAATCGACCCAGCATTTT.

In DNA, the CDR3 is TGTGCCAGCAGCTTATCGGCTGTAGAGACCCAGTACTTC. It translates to CASSLSAVETQYF. V and J are TRBV7-9 and TRBJ2-5; D unresolved. The V gene's germline CDR1 is SEHNR and CDR2 FQNEAQ (reference sequence). This CDR3 is 13 amino acids long. Trimming pared 2 bases from V and 4 bases from J, leaving 8 bases between.

V and J are TRBV6-5 and TRBJ1-5, with 11 nucleotides matching TRBD1. The germline V gene has CDR1 MNHEY and CDR2 SVGAGI. Unmatched junction bases numbered 18, after V lost 4 bases and J lost 10 bases. The CDR3 is 18 residues long. Written as DNA, the CDR3 is TGTGCCAGCAGTTCCTCAAGGGCCGGGACAGGGGGTACCAGTCCCCAGCATTTT. This gives the protein CASSSSRAGTGGTSPQHF.

This clonotype appeared many times. The chain uses TRBV7-2 and TRBJ2-5, with unresolved D. The CDR3 has 15 residues. Germline lookup yields CDR1 SGHTA and CDR2 FQGNSA. Trimming stripped 2 bases from V and 1 base from J, with 11 bases between. This CDR3 reads CASSLSFLGQETQYF. In nucleotides, the CDR3 is TGTGCCAGCAGCTTATCTTTTTTGGGCCAAGAGACCCAGTACTTC.

The gene calls are TRBV20-1 and TRBJ2-7; 9 positions match TRBD1. V shed 0 bases and J 5 bases; nucleotides not matched to a gene: 5. The V gene's germline CDR1 is DFQATT and CDR2 SNEGSKA (reference sequence). This CDR3 region has 14 residues. The CDR3 coding sequence is TGCAGTGCTAGAGATCCGGACAGGGGCCACGAGCAGTACTTC. This codes for CSARDPDRGHEQYF.

The chain is built from TRBV15 and TRBJ1-1; D ambiguous. Germline V lookup: CDR1 LNHNV, CDR2 YYDKDF (reference sequence). The germline V and J ends were trimmed by 6 bases and 1 base, with 12 bases remaining between them. The CDR3 length is 14 residues. DNA for the CDR3: TGTGCCACCAGATTCGGGTCGGGGAACACTGAAGCTTTCTTT. Protein product: CATRFGSGNTEAFF.

This sequence joins TRBV24-1 and TRBJ2-2, with D maybe TRBD1 (5 bases). The CDR3 spans 17 residues. Germline lookup yields CDR1 KGHDR and CDR2 SFDVKD. V lost 0 bases and J 0 bases, leaving 10 bases between the germline ends. The CDR3 region is CATSDLGHTSNTGELFF. CDR3 DNA: TGTGCCACCAGTGATTTGGGACATACTTCGAACACCGGGGAGCTGTTTTTT.

The V call is TRBV7-8, the J call TRBJ2-1; 7 nucleotides line up with TRBD2. The CDR3 has 12 amino acids. Germline trimming cut 5 bases from V and 11 bases from J; bases unmatched to any gene: 6. Germline assignment: CDR1 SGHVS and CDR2 FQNEAQ. The CDR3 is CASSNGGTKQFF. The CDR3 DNA reads TGTGCCAGCAGCAACGGAGGGACTAAGCAGTTCTTC.

This clonotype was observed a handful of times. The J gene is TRBJ1-2, the V gene TRBV5-1, with D hard to call. This CDR3 spans 13 amino acids. The germline gives CDR1 SGHRS, CDR2 YFSETQ. V lost 0 bases and J 8 bases, leaving 11 bases between the germline ends. The DNA of the CDR3 is TGCGCCAGCAGCTTGGGGGCTGGATCCGGCTACACCTTC. Translating it yields CASSLGAGSGYTF. Supplemented by reference TRBV5-1 and TRBJ1-2, the full variable domain reads KAGVTQTPRYLIKTRGQQVTLSCSPISGHRSVSWYQQTPGQGLQFLFEYFSETQRNKGNFPGRFSGRQFSNSRSEMNVSTLELGDSALYLCASSLGAGSGYTFGSGTRLTVV.